Below, 21 T cell receptor beta chains from the same sample are listed, as sequenced in a study of blood T cell repertoires in COVID-19. Using immunoSEQ multiplex PCR, the repertoire was profiled, and TCRdb retains in-frame clones only, with some absent. Here the sample spans around 170,000 clones, roughly 80% being singletons. The sequencing input was peripheral blood. These receptor sequences come from a man aged 25 to 40 with active or convalescent COVID-19.

This chain connects TRBV18 to TRBJ2-5, with 8 positions matching TRBD1. Germline loops: CDR1 KGHSH, CDR2 LQKENI. The CDR3 is 15 residues long. The ends lost 2 bases at V and 5 bases at J; junction bases unmatched: 7. The CDR3 bases are TGTGCCAGCTCACCAATTAGGACAGGGCGGGAGACCCAGTACTTC. It encodes CASSPIRTGRETQYF.

This chain connects TRBV21-1 to TRBJ2-1; the D call of TRBD2 is as the table states it, not checked on the DNA. TRBV21-1 is a recognized pseudogene. The CDR3 is 15 amino acids. CDR3 DNA sequence: TGTGCCAGCAGCACCCGGGACTATCGGGACAATGAGCAGTTCTTC. Encoded protein: CASSTRDYRDNEQFF.

This clone was seen a handful of times. The chain is built from TRBV29-1 and TRBJ1-3; 8 bases are shared with TRBD1. The CDR3 sequence is 16 residues long. With 7 bases clipped from V and 4 bases from J, the junction kept 15 bases outside the gene matches. Germline V gives CDR1 SQVTM, CDR2 ANQGSEA. The CDR3 protein is CSAAPHGQGIGNTIYF. CDR3 coding DNA: TGCAGCGCCGCCCCCCACGGACAGGGTATCGGAAACACCATATATTTT.

J is TRBJ1-5 and V is TRBV3-1 (or the pseudogene TRBV3-2); D perhaps matches TRBD1 (5 bases). The V end was cut by 0 bases, the J end by 5 bases, with 8 bases between. The length of the CDR3 is 14 residues. Per the germline V gene, CDR1 is LGHDT and CDR2 is YNNKEL (reference sequence). The CDR3 coding sequence is TGTGCCAGCAGCCAAGACCCGGGGGATCAGCCCCAGCATTTT. This codes for CASSQDPGDQPQHF.

This chain connects TRBV7-8 to TRBJ2-7; D is unresolved. This CDR3 has 12 residues. Looked up from germline, CDR1 is SGHVS and CDR2 is FQNEAQ. Trimming took off 7 bases at V and 4 bases at J, with 11 bases between the two ends. The CDR3 is CASTDSSYEQYF. CDR3 bases: TGTGCCAGCACCGACTCATCGTACGAGCAGTACTTC.

This clone was observed a single time. The genes are TRBV9 and TRBJ2-1; 10 bases are a match to TRBD2. CDR1 and CDR2 (germline): SGDLS, YYNGEE. J gave up 6 bases and V 0 bases, and 3 bases lay outside the gene matches. The CDR3 spans 15 residues. The CDR3, as DNA: TGTGCCAGCAGCGTAGATCCTAGCGGGAGCAATGAGCAGTTCTTC. Its translation: CASSVDPSGSNEQFF.

The chain uses TRBV25-1 and TRBJ1-6; 10 nucleotides agree with TRBD1. The CDR3 runs to 15 residues. Germline trimming cut 1 base from V and 8 bases from J; bases unmatched to any gene: 2. The V gene's germline CDR1 is MGHDK and CDR2 SYGVNS. The CDR3 spells CASSESTGGHSPLHF. The CDR3 DNA reads TGTGCCAGCAGTGAATCGACAGGGGGCCATTCACCCCTCCACTTT.

The V and J genes are TRBV2 and TRBJ1-6; TRBD1 is a possible D gene (5 bases). The CDR3 totals 16 residues. CDR1 is SNHLY and CDR2 is FYNNEI in the germline V gene. V dropped 3 bases and J dropped 9 bases, with 18 bases sitting between them. CDR3 in amino acids: CASSDPGGVSGSPLHF. The CDR3 coding sequence is TGTGCCAGCAGTGATCCCGGGGGGGTTTCTGGTTCACCCCTCCACTTT.

The chain is built from TRBV6-5 and TRBJ1-1; D unclear. The CDR3 length is 15 residues. Deletions cut 5 bases from V and 6 bases from J, with 19 bases between. The germline V gene has CDR1 MNHEY and CDR2 SVGAGI. Here the CDR3 reads CASSPSGLGRSEAFF. The CDR3 DNA sequence: TGTGCCAGCAGTCCCTCCGGACTAGGGAGATCTGAAGCTTTCTTT.

The rearrangement joins TRBV5-1 to TRBJ2-1; D uncertain. Germline V lookup: CDR1 SGHRS, CDR2 YFSETQ. The CDR3 loop spans 15 amino acids. V lost 4 bases and J 1 base, leaving 12 bases between the germline ends. The CDR3 loop reads CASSGRRVSYNEQFF. For the CDR3, the DNA is TGCGCCAGCAGCGGTCGTCGGGTTTCCTACAATGAGCAGTTCTTC.

The rearrangement joins TRBV7-2 to TRBJ2-1, with 8 bases lining up with TRBD1. Trimming at V came to 5 bases and at J to 7 bases, leaving 7 bases not matched to a gene. Germline CDR1 and CDR2: SGHTA and FQGNSA. The CDR3 extends over 14 amino acids. The CDR3 DNA reads TGTGCCAGCAGCCATCGGACAGGGTCTAATGAGCAGTTCTTC. Its translation: CASSHRTGSNEQFF.

V and J are TRBV19 and TRBJ2-1; 7 bases agree with TRBD2. Germline loops: CDR1 LNHDA, CDR2 SQIVND (reference sequence). This CDR3 spans 19 amino acids. Germline trimming cut 0 bases from V and 5 bases from J; bases unmatched to any gene: 16. CDR3 sequence reads: CASSIEHPLAGWNHNEQFF. The CDR3 coding sequence is TGTGCCAGTAGTATAGAGCACCCCTTAGCGGGTTGGAATCACAATGAGCAGTTCTTC.

This chain links TRBV6-2 or TRBV6-3 with TRBJ2-5; TRBD1 agrees at 8 bases. The CDR3 totals 17 residues. Trimming cost V 4 bases and J 2 bases; bases outside gene matches: 12. Germline CDR1 MNHEY, CDR2 SVGEGT. The DNA for the CDR3 is TGTGCCAGCAGTTTGTTGGAGGGACAGGCACCTCAAGAGACCCAGTACTTC. Amino acids: CASSLLEGQAPQETQYF.

The gene calls are TRBV27 and TRBJ1-1; D remains unclear. This CDR3 has 11 amino acids. The V end was cut by 6 bases, the J end by 5 bases, with 7 bases between. In germline, CDR1 is MNHEY, CDR2 SMNVEV (reference sequence). In DNA, the CDR3 is TGTGCCAGCAGGGGGAGGACTGAAGCTTTCTTT. Encoded protein: CASRGRTEAFF.

The V call is TRBV19, the J call TRBJ1-1; 7 positions agree with TRBD1. Trimming took 3 bases from V and 1 from J; bases not matched to a gene: 2. This CDR3 is built from 14 residues. From germline, CDR1 is LNHDA and CDR2 SQIVND (reference sequence). The CDR3 nucleotides are TGTGCCAGTAGTATGGGGACAGAGAACACTGAAGCTTTCTTT. Amino acids: CASSMGTENTEAFF.

The chain links TRBV9 to TRBJ2-5; 7 nucleotides match TRBD2. The trim removed 4 bases at V and 3 bases at J, leaving 9 bases unmatched. CDR1 is SGDLS and CDR2 is YYNGEE in the germline V gene. CDR3 size: 15 residues. Written as DNA, the CDR3 is TGTGCCAGCAGCCCCCCGGGGACTACCAAAGAGACCCAGTACTTC. Translated: CASSPPGTTKETQYF.

Only one count was recorded for this clone. This chain connects TRBV28 to TRBJ1-2; weak D call: TRBD1 (5 bases). Trimming pared 6 bases from V and 4 bases from J, leaving 15 bases between. The length of the CDR3 is 14 residues. In germline, CDR1 is MDHEN, CDR2 SYDVKM. In DNA, the CDR3 is TGTGCCAGCAGGCCCTCAACCCAGGGCTATGGCTACACCTTC. It translates to CASRPSTQGYGYTF.

This clone has just one count. This rearrangement joins TRBV10-3 to TRBJ2-1; 7 bases line up with TRBD1. CDR1 is ENHRY, CDR2 SYGVKD, per germline. V lost 3 bases, J lost 7 bases, and 9 bases stayed unmatched. This CDR3 region has 15 residues. This CDR3 is CAISEAQGLGNEQFF. DNA of the CDR3: TGTGCCATCAGTGAAGCACAGGGGCTCGGGAATGAGCAGTTCTTC.

As for this clone: This specimen includes other DNA sequences encoding the same CDR3. The chain has TRBV5-4 and TRBJ2-6; D is possibly TRBD2 (7 bases). The CDR3 is 19 residues long. Looked up from germline, CDR1 is SGHNT and CDR2 is YYREEE (reference sequence). With 6 bases removed from V and 0 bases from J, the gap between germline ends came to 22 bases. The CDR3 region has the DNA TGTGCCAGCATAAAAACGACCGGGGGGCCCCCCTCTGGGGCCAACGTCCTGACTTTC. As protein: CASIKTTGGPPSGANVLTF.

V usage is TRBV24-1 and J usage is TRBJ2-2, with 11 bases that match TRBD2. The ends lost 5 bases at V and 1 base at J; junction bases unmatched: 5. The germline V gene has CDR1 KGHDR and CDR2 SFDVKD. The CDR3 covers 17 residues. In nucleotides, the CDR3 is TGTGCCACCAGTGGCACGGGACTAGCGGAGAACACCGGGGAGCTGTTTTTT. It codes for CATSGTGLAENTGELFF.

The genes are TRBV5-6 and TRBJ1-6; TRBD1 might be the D (5 bases). From germline, CDR1 is SGHDT and CDR2 YYEEEE. V was shortened by 1 base and J by 7 bases, with 9 bases between the two germline ends. The CDR3 spans 14 residues. The CDR3 DNA sequence: TGTGCCAGCAGCTTGCAGGGTCTGAATTCACCCCTCCACTTT. Encoded protein: CASSLQGLNSPLHF.